The 24 T cell receptor beta chains given below trace back to one sample, sequenced in a study of T cells after yellow fever vaccination. TCRdb used MiXCR to reprocess the 5' RACE reads, holding one entry per CDR3 protein. The sample holds fewer than 500,000 distinct CDR3 sequences, roughly a sixth seen once. The specimen comprised PBMCs, sampled before the yellow fever booster vaccination. The source of these receptors is a man between 18 and 29 years old who received the YFV17D yellow fever vaccine.

The CDR3 spells CASSYSRDSKNNPYEQYV. The CDR3 DNA reads as TGTGCCAGCAGTTACAGCCGGGACAGCAAGAATAACCCCTACGAGCAGTACGTC. The chain has TRBV6-2 or TRBV6-3 and TRBJ2-7; 7 bases fit TRBD1. The CDR3 has 18 amino acids. Germline CDR1 is MNHEY and CDR2 is SVGEGT. V lost 2 bases and J lost 2; bases outside the gene matches: 15.

The table lists this clonotype with many counts. The rearrangement links TRBV20-1 to TRBJ1-2; the match to TRBD1 covers 7 bases. The CDR3 totals 14 residues. V lost 1 base to trimming and J lost 6 bases; unmatched junction nucleotides: 8. CDR1 DFQATT and CDR2 SNEGSKA come from the germline V gene (reference sequence). DNA for the CDR3: TGCAGTGCTAGAGTCCTCGGACAGGAAGATGGCTACACCTTC. Its translation is CSARVLGQEDGYTF.

This clonotype has only one observation. The rearrangement joins TRBV24-1 to TRBJ2-3, with D possibly matching TRBD1 (6 bases). Between the trimmed V and J ends, which lost 5 bases and 4 bases, there was a span of 15 bases. The germline gives CDR1 KGHDR, CDR2 SFDVKD. The CDR3 runs 15 residues. The DNA of the CDR3 is TGTGCCACCAGTGGCCTTACAGGGCGCGCAGATACGCAGTATTTT. Its translation: CATSGLTGRADTQYF.

The chain combines TRBV20-1 with TRBJ2-2, with 9 bases matching TRBD1. Unmatched junction bases numbered 5, after V lost 7 bases and J lost 2 bases. CDR1 DFQATT and CDR2 SNEGSKA come from the germline V gene (reference sequence). This CDR3 comprises 14 residues. The DNA of the CDR3 is TGCAGTGTTCCGGGACAGGGAAACACCGGGGAGCTGTTTTTT. Amino acids: CSVPGQGNTGELFF.

This clonotype was picked up a small number of times. The J gene is TRBJ1-2, the V gene TRBV5-1; D is perhaps TRBD1 (5 bases). Trimming removed 5 bases from V and 7 bases from J, with 24 bases in between. Germline-derived CDR1 and CDR2 are SGHRS and YFSETQ. This CDR3 contains 16 residues. CDR3 DNA sequence: TGCGCCAGCAGTACCTTAGAGGCCGCGAGGGGCCGTGGCTACACCTTC. It encodes CASSTLEAARGRGYTF.

The V and J genes are TRBV27 and TRBJ2-7; D is perhaps TRBD1 (6 bases). The CDR3 contains 15 residues. V shed 0 bases and J shed 6 bases, with 15 bases lying between them. Germline V gene lookup returns CDR1 MNHEY and CDR2 SMNVEV (reference sequence). The CDR3 is CASSLSGPGDGEQYV. Written as DNA, the CDR3 is TGTGCCAGCAGTTTATCGGGACCAGGGGATGGCGAGCAGTACGTC.

This clonotype has only a few counts. This sequence joins TRBV27 and TRBJ1-3; D is uncertain. V was shortened by 8 bases and J by 0 bases, with 20 bases between the two germline ends. Germline loops: CDR1 MNHEY, CDR2 SMNVEV (reference sequence). The CDR3 extends over 17 amino acids. Here the CDR3 reads CASPDEFKCASGNTIYF. CDR3 coding DNA: TGTGCCAGCCCGGACGAGTTTAAATGTGCCTCTGGAAACACCATATATTTT.

This clonotype was detected only a few times. J is TRBJ2-1 and V is TRBV29-1; the D gene is possibly TRBD2 (6 bases). Trimming pared 3 bases from V and 1 base from J, leaving 13 bases between. This CDR3 region has 15 residues. CDR1 and CDR2 (germline): SQVTM, ANQGSEA. Here the CDR3 DNA reads TGCAGCGTTGAGGCTAGCGCTTATTCCTACAATGAGCAGTTCTTC. Its protein is CSVEASAYSYNEQFF.

On this clonotype: One end of the junction is discordant with germline, which a read error may explain. The chain has TRBV13 and TRBJ2-7; maybe TRBD1 (5 bases). This CDR3 has 16 amino acids. Germline CDR1 reads PRHDT; CDR2 reads FYEKMQ (reference sequence). The CDR3 DNA reads as TGTGCCAGCAGCTTTGGGGTGGCAGGGCCCTCCCACGAGCAGTACTTC. Translating it yields CASSFGVAGPSHEQYF.

This clonotype turned up a few times. The chain couples TRBV7-3 to TRBJ2-3, with a tentative D call TRBD2 (5 bases). The CDR3 totals 18 residues. The V gene's germline CDR1 is SGHTA and CDR2 FQGTGA. V lost 1 base and J 6 bases, leaving 23 bases between the germline ends. For the CDR3, the DNA is TGTGCCAGCAGCTTAAGCCCTACCAGCGGACCCCTCGGGGATACGCAGTATTTT. Protein sequence: CASSLSPTSGPLGDTQYF.

Here the CDR3 DNA reads TGTGCCAGCAGTACAGACAGGGGGCTTGAGCAGTACTTC. It encodes CASSTDRGLEQYF. V gene TRBV12-3 or TRBV12-4 combines with J gene TRBJ2-7, with 10 bases identical to TRBD1. The trim removed 5 bases at V and 7 bases at J, leaving 5 bases unmatched. This CDR3 has 13 amino acids.

At least ten counts were recorded for this clonotype. The chain employs TRBV2 and TRBJ2-5, with D tentatively TRBD1 (5 bases). The CDR3 covers 12 residues. The germline CDR1 and CDR2 sequences are SNHLY and FYNNEI. V was pared by 7 bases and J by 4 bases, with 10 bases between. CDR3 DNA sequence: TGTGCCAGCACCACAACAGGAGAGACCCAGTACTTC. Its protein is CASTTTGETQYF.

This clonotype was seen at least ten times. CDR3 nucleotide sequence: TGTGCCAGCAGCTTAGGGGCGGGGTTGGCAGATACGCAGTATTTT. Translation: CASSLGAGLADTQYF. The rearrangement joins TRBV7-2 to TRBJ2-3; D perhaps matches TRBD2 (6 bases). CDR3 length equals 15 residues. V lost 1 base to trimming and J lost 4 bases, with 12 bases between them. Germline V gives CDR1 SGHTA, CDR2 FQGNSA. The full variable domain, with the rest looked up from reference TRBV7-2 and TRBJ2-3, is GAGVSQSPSNKVTEKGKDVELRCDPISGHTALYWYRQSLGQGLEFLIYFQGNSAPDKSGLPSDRFSAERTGGSVSTLTIQRTQQEDSAVYLCASSLGAGLADTQYFGPGTRLTVL.

This clonotype was seen a few times. This sequence joins TRBV18 and TRBJ2-1; 9 bases are a match to TRBD1. With 5 bases clipped from V and 4 bases from J, the junction kept 9 bases outside the gene matches. Per germline, CDR1 KGHSH and CDR2 LQKENI. The CDR3 has 16 residues. The CDR3 region is CASSFLGQGTYNEQFF. Written as DNA, the CDR3 is TGTGCCAGCTCATTTTTGGGACAGGGAACTTACAATGAGCAGTTCTTC. Based on the CDR3 plus reference TRBV18 and TRBJ2-1, the full variable domain is NAGVMQNPRHLVRRRGQEARLRCSPMKGHSHVYWYRQLPEEGLKFMVYLQKENIIDESGMPKERFSAEFPKEGPSILRIQQVVRGDSAAYFCASSFLGQGTYNEQFFGPGTRLTVL.

The chain is built from TRBV20-1 and TRBJ2-1, with 7 positions matching TRBD2. This CDR3 has 14 residues. The J segment lost 6 bases and the V segment lost 3 bases, leaving 8 bases of the junction unmatched. Germline values: CDR1 DFQATT, CDR2 SNEGSKA (reference sequence). In DNA form, the CDR3 reads TGCAGTGCTAGGTCGGCTAGCGGAACCAATGAGCAGTTCTTC. Translated, it gives CSARSASGTNEQFF.

The sample holds a few counts of this clonotype. The J gene is TRBJ1-1, the V gene TRBV12-3 or TRBV12-4; possibly TRBD1 for D (6 bases). There are 15 residues in the CDR3. V was shortened by 3 bases and J by 3 bases, with 14 bases between the two germline ends. The CDR3 coding sequence is TGTGCCAGCAGTTTTTTGGGGGGCGCGGACACTGAAGCTTTCTTT. As protein: CASSFLGGADTEAFF.

DNA of the CDR3: TGCGCCAGCAGCCAAGAGCGGTACACTGAAGCTTTCTTT. Translated, it gives CASSQERYTEAFF. The chain joins TRBV4-3 to TRBJ1-1; D remains unclear. CDR3 length: 13 amino acids. Per germline, CDR1 LGHNA and CDR2 YSLEER. With 0 bases removed from V and 3 bases from J, the gap between germline ends came to 5 bases.

This clonotype was picked up a small number of times. The chain combines TRBV27 with TRBJ1-2; D not resolved. The CDR3 loop spans 14 amino acids. The germline V and J ends were trimmed by 4 bases and 0 bases, with 9 bases remaining between them. Germline-derived CDR1 and CDR2 are MNHEY and SMNVEV (reference sequence). CDR3 sequence (DNA): TGTGCCAGCAGTTCGTCCGTGGCTAACTATGGCTACACCTTC. This translates into CASSSSVANYGYTF.

This clonotype was seen many times. The rearrangement links TRBV6-6 to TRBJ1-5; 7 positions agree with TRBD1. V lost 6 bases to trimming and J lost 2 bases; unmatched junction nucleotides: 10. CDR1 and CDR2 from the germline V gene are MNHNY and SVGAGI (reference sequence). The CDR3 has 16 residues. The CDR3 DNA reads TGTGCCAGCAGCGGCAGGTCAGGGGGTGGCAATCAGCCCCAGCATTTT. This encodes CASSGRSGGGNQPQHF.

Only a few counts were recorded for this clonotype. The genes are TRBV10-3 and TRBJ2-7; 8 bases map to TRBD1. This CDR3 comprises 14 residues. The V and J ends lost 10 bases and 6 bases, in that order; junction bases with no gene match: 14. Germline CDR1 is ENHRY and CDR2 is SYGVKD. Here the CDR3 DNA reads TGTGCCACCTCACTCGAGCAGGGGGCTGGCGAGCAGTACGTC. Translating gives CATSLEQGAGEQYV.

This clonotype was recorded only once. The chain combines TRBV6-5 with TRBJ2-2; TRBD1 matches at 10 bases. After removal of 6 bases from V and 6 bases from J, the junction contained 4 bases not matched to a gene. This CDR3 is 14 amino acids long. CDR1 is MNHEY, CDR2 SVGAGI, per germline. CDR3 sequence (DNA): TGTGCCAGCAGGGACAGGGGGACTGCCGGGGAGCTGTTTTTT. Its protein is CASRDRGTAGELFF.

This clonotype has just a few counts. This chain connects TRBV4-1 to TRBJ2-3, with 10 bases lining up with TRBD1. V shed 4 bases, J shed 8 bases, and the junction held 12 bases outside the gene matches. Germline CDR1 and CDR2: MGHRA and YSYEKL. The CDR3 has 16 residues. CDR3 region: CASSPRDRGLSGTQYF. The CDR3 bases are TGCGCCAGCAGCCCGCGGGACAGGGGTCTATCTGGTACGCAGTATTTT.

This chain uses TRBV27 with TRBJ2-7; a weak D match, TRBD1 (6 bases). Trimming shortened V by 6 bases and J by 3 bases, and 12 bases separated the two germline ends. Germline CDR1 MNHEY, CDR2 SMNVEV (reference sequence). There are 13 residues in the CDR3. The CDR3 protein is CASSTGLNYEQYF. The CDR3 DNA sequence: TGTGCCAGCAGCACAGGGCTTAACTACGAGCAGTACTTC.

This clonotype was picked up a small number of times. Here the CDR3 reads CSARGSSAFTDTQYF. CDR3 sequence (DNA): TGCAGTGCTAGAGGTTCTAGCGCGTTCACAGATACGCAGTATTTT. The chain links TRBV20-1 to TRBJ2-3, with a tentative D call TRBD2 (6 bases). Germline loops: CDR1 DFQATT, CDR2 SNEGSKA (reference sequence). Trimming took off 1 base at V and 2 bases at J, with 13 bases between the two ends. The CDR3 extends over 15 amino acids.